Given below is one T cell receptor beta chain in context. Here immunoSEQ multiplex PCR was the method, and the copy in TCRdb shows in-frame clones only, minus some. Of 200,000 to 300,000 clones in the sample, 87% are singletons; the top ten hold 2.3%. These data originate in a study of blood T cell repertoires in COVID-19. On the study more broadly: The United States, Italy and Spain were the sources of the acute and convalescent COVID-19 samples. Nucleic acid was either cDNA or gDNA, and it came from T cells, B-cell-depleted T cells, or PBMCs.

Material: peripheral blood. The TCR was taken from a woman aged 45-59 years with acute or convalescent COVID-19.

CDR3 DNA: TGTGCCAGCAGGTCCATCCACAGGGGGCGCGACTCCAAAAACATTCAGTACTTC. It codes for CASRSIHRGRDSKNIQYF. This chain joins TRBV21-1 and TRBJ2-4; the D segment call TRBD1 is taken from the table without a DNA check. TRBV21-1 represents a pseudogene. The length of the CDR3 is 18 residues.